These 2 T cell receptor beta chains originate from one sample sequenced in a study of liver allograft versus peripheral blood T cells. Overall study context: Comparative analysis was performed on T cell receptor repertoires from transplanted livers and from recipients' peripheral blood.

A single record per CDR3 protein comes from TCRdb applying MiXCR to the reads. The sample holds approximately 13,000 distinct CDR3 sequences, under 30% seen once. The receptors originated from a human patient who had a liver transplant. The graft donor may account for some of the T cells.

This clonotype has only one observation. The chain couples TRBV29-1 to TRBJ1-4; weak D call: TRBD1 (5 bases). This CDR3 has 13 amino acids. The germline gives CDR1 SQVTM, CDR2 ANQGSEA. The V end was cut by 4 bases, the J end by 7 bases, with 13 bases between. The DNA of the CDR3 is TGCAGCGTTGGGGGCAGTGTCGGTGAAAAACTGTTTTTT. It translates to CSVGGSVGEKLFF.

This clonotype is judged medium-sized. This rearrangement joins TRBV30 to TRBJ2-2, with TRBD2 matching 12 bases. Germline CDR1 GTSNPN, CDR2 SVGIG (reference sequence). The CDR3 consists of 15 residues. Trimming took 3 bases from V and 4 from J; bases not matched to a gene: 3. This CDR3 reads CAWSPGLAGTGELFF. CDR3 in DNA: TGTGCCTGGAGCCCGGGACTAGCGGGCACCGGGGAGCTGTTTTTT.